This is a list of T cell receptor beta chains from one sample in a study of T cells after yellow fever vaccination. One entry per CDR3 protein, called by TCRdb with MiXCR from the 5' RACE reads. This sample has 300,000 or so distinct CDR3 sequences, with approximately 12% found just once. The material was CD4+ T cells sorted from PBMCs, obtained 45 days after the yellow fever booster vaccination. Source of these receptors: a man aged 25 to 40 who received the YFV17D yellow fever vaccine. CDR3s include the opening cysteine and the closing phenylalanine or tryptophan. A D gene is named only where the DNA matches it firmly. Not every row has a clone size; where given, it reads once, few, many or a size class.

V	size	D	J	DNA	CDR3
TRBV25-1	.	.	TRBJ1-4	TGTGCCAGCAGTGCCCTCACCGGGGCTAATGAAAAACTGTTTTTT	CASSALTGANEKLFF
TRBV3-1	.	.	TRBJ2-1	TGTGCCAGTATCCCATCGGGCAGCGGACGGGAGCAGTTCTTC	CASIPSGSGREQFF
TRBV5-1	few	.	TRBJ1-4	TGCGCCAGCAGCTTGAATGTGGGTGATGAAAAACTGTTTTTT	CASSLNVGDEKLFF
TRBV7-2	few	.	TRBJ2-2	TGTGCCAGCAGCCCCACCGGGGCCTCGAGCACCGGGGAGCTGTTTTTT	CASSPTGASSTGELFF
TRBV6-2/TRBV6-3	few	.	TRBJ2-7	TGTGCCAGCAGTCCCTGGGGGTCTGGCGAGCAGTACTTC	CASSPWGSGEQYF
TRBV20-1	few	.	TRBJ2-1	TGCAGTGCTGGGGTGATGAGGGGTGAGCAGTTCTTC	CSAGVMRGEQFF
TRBV7-2	many	.	TRBJ2-5	TGTGCCAGCAGCTTACATCAGCGGCCCTGGGGAACCCAGTACTTC	CASSLHQRPWGTQYF
TRBV28	.	TRBD2	TRBJ2-7	TGTGCCAGCAGGACGGGACTAGCGAACTCCTACGAGCAGTACTTC	CASRTGLANSYEQYF
TRBV5-1	.	TRBD2	TRBJ2-2	TGCGCCAGCAGACCGAGCGGGGACCCAAGCACCGGGGAGCTGTTTTTT	CASRPSGDPSTGELFF
TRBV6-1	many	.	TRBJ2-1	TGTGCCAGCACCTCAGCGGAGGGCCGCTCCTACAATGAGCAGTTCTTC	CASTSAEGRSYNEQFF
TRBV6-1	many	.	TRBJ2-7	TGTGCCAGCAGTAAGGTACAGGGTACCTACGAGCAGTACTTC	CASSKVQGTYEQYF
TRBV9	.	TRBD2	TRBJ2-1	TGTGCCAGCAGCCCCCGGGGGCATGGGCTAGCGGGAGCTTATTACAATGAGCAGTTCTTC	CASSPRGHGLAGAYYNEQFF
TRBV5-1	.	.	TRBJ2-3	TGCGCCAGCAGCTTGTTCCCCACAGATACGCAGTATTTT	CASSLFPTDTQYF
TRBV4-3	.	.	TRBJ2-6	TGCGCCAGCAGCCAAGTTCCGGCCTCTGGGGCCAACGTCCTGACTTTC	CASSQVPASGANVLTF
TRBV30	.	.	TRBJ2-7	TGTGCCTGGAGTTTGCAGGGCGGTGGCGAGCAGTACTTC	CAWSLQGGGEQYF
TRBV7-2	.	.	TRBJ2-1	TGTGCCAGCAGCTCAAGGAGGGGACCCTCCTACAATGAGCAGTTCTTC	CASSSRRGPSYNEQFF